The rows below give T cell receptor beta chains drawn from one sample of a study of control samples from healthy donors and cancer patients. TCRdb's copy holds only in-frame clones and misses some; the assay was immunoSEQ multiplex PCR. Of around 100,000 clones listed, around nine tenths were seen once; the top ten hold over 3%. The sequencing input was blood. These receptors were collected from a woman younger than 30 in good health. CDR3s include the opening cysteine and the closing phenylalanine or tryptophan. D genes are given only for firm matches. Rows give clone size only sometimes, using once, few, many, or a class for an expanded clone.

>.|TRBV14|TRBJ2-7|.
TGTGCCAGCAGCCAAGATCTCGGAGGCCCCGAGCAGTACTTC
CASSQDLGGPEQYF
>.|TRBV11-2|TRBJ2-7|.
TGTGCCAGCAGCTTAGATCCAGGGACGGGCTACGAGCAGTACTTC
CASSLDPGTGYEQYF
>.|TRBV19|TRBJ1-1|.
TGTGCCAGTAGTATAGAAGAGGGGTTCACTGAAGCTTTCTTT
CASSIEEGFTEAFF
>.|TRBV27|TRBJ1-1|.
TGTGCCAGTCTAGTCTCCCCTGGCTTGATCGGTGAAGCTTTCTTT
CASLVSPGLIGEAFF
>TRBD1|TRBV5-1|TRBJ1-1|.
TGCGCCAGCAGCCGAAGGACAGGGGATATGAACACTGAAGCTTTCTTT
CASSRRTGDMNTEAFF
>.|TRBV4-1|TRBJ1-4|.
TGCGCCAGCAGCCCTAGCGCCTGGTCACAGCGAAATGAAAAACTGTTTTTT
CASSPSAWSQRNEKLFF
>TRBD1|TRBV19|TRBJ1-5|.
TGTGCCAGTAGTCGCGACAGGGGCAATAGCAATCAGCCCCAGCATTTT
CASSRDRGNSNQPQHF
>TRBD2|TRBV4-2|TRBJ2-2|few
TGTGCCAGCAGCCAAGATCTGGTGCGGGGGGTTGGCGGGGAGCTGTTTTTT
CASSQDLVRGVGGELFF
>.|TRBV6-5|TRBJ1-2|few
TGTGCCAGCAGGGCCCCTGAGCGAAGTGGCTACACCTTC
CASRAPERSGYTF
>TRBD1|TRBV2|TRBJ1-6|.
TGTGCCAGCAGTTTGGACAGGCAAGGGAATTCACCCCTCCACTTT
CASSLDRQGNSPLHF
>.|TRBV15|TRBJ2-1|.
TGTGCCACCTCCCTCCGCGGTCGCAATGAGCAGTTCTTC
CATSLRGRNEQFF
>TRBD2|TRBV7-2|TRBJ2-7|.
TGTGCCAGCAGCTTACCGACCGGACTAGCGGGGGACGAGCAGTACTTC
CASSLPTGLAGDEQYF
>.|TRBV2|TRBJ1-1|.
TGTGCCAGCAGTGCTGAGTTGGGAGGCACTGAAGCTTTCTTT
CASSAELGGTEAFF
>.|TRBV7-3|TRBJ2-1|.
TGTGCCAGCAGCTTAGGAACTTCCACACACAATGAGCAGTTCTTC
CASSLGTSTHNEQFF
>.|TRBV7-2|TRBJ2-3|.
TGTGCCAGCAGCTCAACCGGGGGATCGGCAGATACGCAGTATTTT
CASSSTGGSADTQYF
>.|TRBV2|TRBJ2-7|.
TGTGCCAGCAGTGGCCCGGACAGAACCTACGAGCAGTACTTC
CASSGPDRTYEQYF
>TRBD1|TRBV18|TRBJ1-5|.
TGTGCCAGCTCACCCGGACAGGGCAATCAGCCCCAGCATTTT
CASSPGQGNQPQHF
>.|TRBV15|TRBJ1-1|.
TGTGCCACCAGCTTGGTCCAGCGGACCCCAGAAGCTTTCTTT
CATSLVQRTPEAFF
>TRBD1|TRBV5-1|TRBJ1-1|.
TGCGCCAGCAGCAAGGACAGGAGGAACACTGAAGCTTTCTTT
CASSKDRRNTEAFF
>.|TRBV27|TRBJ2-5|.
TGTGCCAGCAGTTTGGGGCCTCTGGGGGAGACCCAGTACTTC
CASSLGPLGETQYF
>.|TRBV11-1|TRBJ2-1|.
TGTGCCAGCAGCCAGCCGGCGGAGGTTAATGAGCAGTTCTTC
CASSQPAEVNEQFF
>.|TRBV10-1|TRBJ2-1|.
TGCGCCAGCTCACAGTTAGGCAATGAGCAGTTCTTC
CASSQLGNEQFF
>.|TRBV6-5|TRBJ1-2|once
TGTGCCAGCAGTTACTCCCCAGGACGGGGTGGCTACACCTTC
CASSYSPGRGGYTF
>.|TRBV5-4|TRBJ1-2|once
TGTGCCAGCAGCAGCGGGGACACACGCTTTGGCTACACCTTC
CASSSGDTRFGYTF
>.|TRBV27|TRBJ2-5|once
TGTGCCAACCCGTTCGTCGAGACCCAGTACTTC
CANPFVETQYF
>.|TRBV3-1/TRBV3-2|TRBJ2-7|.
TGTGCCAGCAGCCAAGATTTGGGCAGTCTCGAGCAGTACTTC
CASSQDLGSLEQYF
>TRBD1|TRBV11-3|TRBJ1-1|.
TGTGCCAGCAGCTCATCAGGGGGAACTGAAGCTTTCTTT
CASSSSGGTEAFF
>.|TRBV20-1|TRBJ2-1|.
TGCAGTGCCGGCGAGAATGAGCAGTTCTTC
CSAGENEQFF
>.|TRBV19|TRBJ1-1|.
TGTGCCAGTAGTAGGGGGGGCAGGACTGAAGCTTTCTTT
CASSRGGRTEAFF
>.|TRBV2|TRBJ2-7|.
TGTGCCAGCAGTGATGGGGGACAATTCTACGAGCAGTACTTC
CASSDGGQFYEQYF
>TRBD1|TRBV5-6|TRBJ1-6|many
TGTGCCAGCAGCGGGACAGGGGGCTATAATTCACCCCTCCACTTT
CASSGTGGYNSPLHF
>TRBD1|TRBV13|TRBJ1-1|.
TGTGCCAGCAGCTTAGCTCGACAGGGGGTTATGAACACTGAAGCTTTCTTT
CASSLARQGVMNTEAFF
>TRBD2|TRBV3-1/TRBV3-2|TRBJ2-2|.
TGTGCCAGCAGCCCCGGGGCGGGGGGTAACACCGGGGAGCTGTTTTTT
CASSPGAGGNTGELFF
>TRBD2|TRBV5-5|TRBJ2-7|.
TGTGCCAGCAGCCTGCCGATAACAAGACTAGCGGGGGAGTCCGAGCAGTACTTC
CASSLPITRLAGESEQYF
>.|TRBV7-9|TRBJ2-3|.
TGTGCCAGCAGCTTAGGGGGGACAGATACGCAGTATTTT
CASSLGGTDTQYF
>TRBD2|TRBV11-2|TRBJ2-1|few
TGTGCCAGCAGCCCCACGAACAGACGGCGGGGGGGCATCTATGAGCAGTTCTTC
CASSPTNRRRGGIYEQFF
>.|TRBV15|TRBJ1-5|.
TGTGCCACCAGCAGGGGAGAGGATCAGCCCCAGCATTTT
CATSRGEDQPQHF
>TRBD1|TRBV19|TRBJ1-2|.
TGTGCCAGCAGCGGGACAGATCCCCGCTATGGCTACACCTTC
CASSGTDPRYGYTF
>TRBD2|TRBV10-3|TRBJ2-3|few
TGTGCCATCAGGACTAGCGAGGGCATTTCTCCTGCGCAGTATTTT
CAIRTSEGISPAQYF
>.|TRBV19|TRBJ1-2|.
TGTGCCAGTAGCGAGACAGTTCAAAACTATGGCTACACCTTC
CASSETVQNYGYTF
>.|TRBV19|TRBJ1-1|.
TGTGCCAGTAGGGACAGCGATAACACTGAAGCTTTCTTT
CASRDSDNTEAFF
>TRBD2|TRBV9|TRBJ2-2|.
TGTGCCAGCAGCGATACAAAGCGGGAGGCGAACACCGGGGAGCTGTTTTTT
CASSDTKREANTGELFF
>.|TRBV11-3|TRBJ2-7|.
TGTGCCAGCAGCTTAGTAAGCCCTTTTTTAGTGGTGATCTACGAGCAGTACTTC
CASSLVSPFLVVIYEQYF
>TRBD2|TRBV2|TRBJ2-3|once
TGTGCCAGCAAATGGACTAGCGGGGGGTTAGATACGCAGTATTTT
CASKWTSGGLDTQYF
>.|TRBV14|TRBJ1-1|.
TGTGCCAGCAGCCCGAGGGTTGAAGCTTTCTTT
CASSPRVEAFF
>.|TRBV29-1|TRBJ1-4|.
TGCAGCGTTGAAACTCAGGGGCCGGGGAAACTGTTTTTT
CSVETQGPGKLFF
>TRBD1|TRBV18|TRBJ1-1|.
TGTGCCAGCTCACCTCAGGGGGGGACTGAAGCTTTCTTT
CASSPQGGTEAFF